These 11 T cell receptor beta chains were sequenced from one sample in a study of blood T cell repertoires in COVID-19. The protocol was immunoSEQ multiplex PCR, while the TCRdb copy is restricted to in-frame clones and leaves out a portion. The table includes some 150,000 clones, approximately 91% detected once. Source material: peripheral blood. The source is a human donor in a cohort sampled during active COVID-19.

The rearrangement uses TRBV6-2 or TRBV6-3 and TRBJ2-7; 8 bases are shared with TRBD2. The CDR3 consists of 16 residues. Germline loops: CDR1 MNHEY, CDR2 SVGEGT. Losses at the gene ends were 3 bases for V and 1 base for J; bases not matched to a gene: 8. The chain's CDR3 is CASSYGPAGASYEQYF. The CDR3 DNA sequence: TGTGCCAGCAGTTATGGTCCAGCGGGGGCTTCCTACGAGCAGTACTTC.

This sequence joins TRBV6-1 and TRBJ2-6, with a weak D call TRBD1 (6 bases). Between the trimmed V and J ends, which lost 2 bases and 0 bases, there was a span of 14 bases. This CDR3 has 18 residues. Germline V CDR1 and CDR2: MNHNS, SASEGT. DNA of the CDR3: TGTGCCAGCAGTGAAACCCGACAGGTGATCTCTGGGGCCAACGTCCTGACTTTC. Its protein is CASSETRQVISGANVLTF.

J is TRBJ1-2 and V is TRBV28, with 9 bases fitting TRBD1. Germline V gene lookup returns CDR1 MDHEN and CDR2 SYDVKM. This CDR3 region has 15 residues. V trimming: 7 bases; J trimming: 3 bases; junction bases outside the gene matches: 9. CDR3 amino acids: CASTLGGTGYYGYTF. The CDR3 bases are TGTGCCAGCACCTTAGGGGGGACAGGGTACTATGGCTACACCTTC.

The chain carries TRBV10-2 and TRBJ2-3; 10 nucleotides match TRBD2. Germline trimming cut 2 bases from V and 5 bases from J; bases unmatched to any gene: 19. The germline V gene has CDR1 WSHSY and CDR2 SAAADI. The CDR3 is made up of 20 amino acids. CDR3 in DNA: TGCGCCAGCAGTGAGCCCCGGGGTGGACTAGCGGAAACACTAAGAGATACGCAGTATTTT. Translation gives CASSEPRGGLAETLRDTQYF.

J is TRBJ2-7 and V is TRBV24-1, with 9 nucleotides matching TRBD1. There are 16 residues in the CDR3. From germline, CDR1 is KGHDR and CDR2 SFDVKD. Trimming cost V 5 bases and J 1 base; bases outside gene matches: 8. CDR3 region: CATSGASGTGSYEQYF. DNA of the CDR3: TGTGCCACCAGTGGAGCCTCCGGGACAGGGTCCTACGAGCAGTACTTC.

As DNA, the CDR3 is TGTGCCAGCAGTTACTGGGCCTCCGCGAACACCGGGGAGCTGTTTTTT. This sequence encodes CASSYWASANTGELFF. The V gene is TRBV6-5, the J gene TRBJ2-2, with D uncertain. Per germline, CDR1 MNHEY and CDR2 SVGAGI. The V end lost 1 base, the J end lost 0 bases, and 9 bases lay between the germline ends. CDR3 size: 16 residues.

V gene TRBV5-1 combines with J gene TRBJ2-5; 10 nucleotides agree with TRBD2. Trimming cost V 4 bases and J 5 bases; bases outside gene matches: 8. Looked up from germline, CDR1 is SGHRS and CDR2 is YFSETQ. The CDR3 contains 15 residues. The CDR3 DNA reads TGCGCCAGCAGCGAGGGACTAGCGCTCCGGGAGACCCAGTACTTC. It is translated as CASSEGLALRETQYF.

The CDR3 sequence is CASRFGQSNTDTQYF. In nucleotides, the CDR3 is TGTGCCAGCAGATTCGGACAGAGTAACACAGATACGCAGTATTTT. The gene calls are TRBV3-1 (or the pseudogene TRBV3-2) and TRBJ2-3; a weak D match, TRBD1 (6 bases). V dropped 6 bases and J dropped 2 bases, with 15 bases sitting between them. The CDR3 has 15 residues. Germline CDR1 and CDR2: LGHDT and YNNKEL (reference sequence).

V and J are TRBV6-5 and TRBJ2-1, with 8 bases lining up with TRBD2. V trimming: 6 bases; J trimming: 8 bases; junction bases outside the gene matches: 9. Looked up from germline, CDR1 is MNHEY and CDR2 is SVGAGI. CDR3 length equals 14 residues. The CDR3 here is CASRGPGGLHEQFF. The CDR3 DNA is TGTGCCAGCAGGGGGCCGGGGGGGCTTCATGAGCAGTTCTTC.

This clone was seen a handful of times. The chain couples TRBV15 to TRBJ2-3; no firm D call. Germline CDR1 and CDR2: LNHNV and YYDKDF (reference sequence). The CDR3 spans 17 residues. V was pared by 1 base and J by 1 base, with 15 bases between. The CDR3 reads CATSRGTGSLGTDTQYF. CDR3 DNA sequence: TGTGCCACCAGCAGAGGTACCGGGTCCTTGGGCACAGATACGCAGTATTTT.

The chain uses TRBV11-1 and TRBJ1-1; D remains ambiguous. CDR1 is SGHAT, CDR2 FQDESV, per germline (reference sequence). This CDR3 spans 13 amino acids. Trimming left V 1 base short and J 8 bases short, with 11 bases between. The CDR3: CASSLVVGGEAFF. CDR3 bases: TGTGCCAGCAGCTTAGTAGTCGGAGGCGAAGCTTTCTTT. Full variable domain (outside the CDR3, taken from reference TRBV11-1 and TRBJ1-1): EAEVAQSPRYKITEKSQAVAFWCDPISGHATLYWYRQILGQGPELLVQFQDESVVDDSQLPKDRFSAERLKGVDSTLKIQPAELGDSAMYLCASSLVVGGEAFFGQGTRLTVV.